This entry describes one T cell receptor beta chain. Its antigen is not known. TCRdb re-called the 5' RACE reads; every CDR3 protein appears as one record, without DNA. This table lists about 20,000 distinct CDR3 sequences. This entry belongs to a study of T cells expressing NK-cell markers. Study observations and caveats: The HCMV specificity of the expanded NKG2C+ T cell clones stayed unresolved.

The sample taken for sequencing was blood T cells: a sorted CD56 or NKG2C T cell subset, CD4+ or CD8+ T cells, or bulk PBMC T cells (not recorded which). The TCR comes from a man aged 18-75 years in good health.

CDR3 amino acids: CASSKRGPGLAGVLNEQFF. This chain links TRBV19 with TRBJ2-1; TCRdb names TRBD2, which stays unverified in the absence of DNA. Germline V gives CDR1 LNHDA, CDR2 SQIVND (reference sequence). The CDR3 sequence is 19 residues long.